This TCR beta chain came from a study of blood T cell repertoires in COVID-19. CDR3 length: 14 residues. V lost 4 bases, J lost 5 bases, and 9 bases lay in between. Germline V lookup: CDR1 MDHEN, CDR2 SYDVKM. Here immunoSEQ multiplex PCR was the method, and the copy in TCRdb shows in-frame clones only, minus some. The repertoire holds some 96,000 clones, with 90% as singletons. The rearrangement links TRBV28 to TRBJ1-6; tentative D call: TRBD1 (6 bases). The receptor's source is a man aged 60 to 75 with acute or convalescent COVID-19. The sequenced sample consisted of peripheral blood. The CDR3 DNA reads as TGTGCCAGCAGTTGGACAGTCAATAATTCACCCCTCCACTTT. It specifies CASSWTVNNSPLHF.